The source of this TCR beta chain is a study of T cell repertoires in cytomegalovirus infection. TCRdb reprocessed the reads via MiXCR and lists one record per CDR3 protein. The top ten clones hold about 41% of a sample with 450,000 to 550,000 distinct CDR3 sequences, 42% of them seen once. As to this clonotype: Its antigen is not known.

CDR3 length: 15 residues. The germline CDR1 and CDR2 sequences are SGHNT and YYREEE (reference sequence). V dropped 1 base and J dropped 1 base, with 11 bases sitting between them. The origin of this receptor is a human donor in good health (CMV status not recorded). Some clones in this sample may be carry-over from other donors' samples. This chain connects TRBV5-4 to TRBJ1-1; tentatively, D is TRBD1 (6 bases). The specimen comprised cultured PBMCs, sampled from culture after CMV antigen stimulation. DNA of the CDR3: TGTGCCAGCAGCTTGAGCGGACAGCCGAACACTGAAGCTTTCTTT. Its protein is CASSLSGQPNTEAFF. Full variable domain (missing parts from reference TRBV5-4 and TRBJ1-1): ETGVTQSPTHLIKTRGQQVTLRCSSQSGHNTVSWYQQALGQGPQFIFQYYREEENGRGNFPPRFSGLQFPNYSSELNVNALELDDSALYLCASSLSGQPNTEAFFGQGTRLTVV.